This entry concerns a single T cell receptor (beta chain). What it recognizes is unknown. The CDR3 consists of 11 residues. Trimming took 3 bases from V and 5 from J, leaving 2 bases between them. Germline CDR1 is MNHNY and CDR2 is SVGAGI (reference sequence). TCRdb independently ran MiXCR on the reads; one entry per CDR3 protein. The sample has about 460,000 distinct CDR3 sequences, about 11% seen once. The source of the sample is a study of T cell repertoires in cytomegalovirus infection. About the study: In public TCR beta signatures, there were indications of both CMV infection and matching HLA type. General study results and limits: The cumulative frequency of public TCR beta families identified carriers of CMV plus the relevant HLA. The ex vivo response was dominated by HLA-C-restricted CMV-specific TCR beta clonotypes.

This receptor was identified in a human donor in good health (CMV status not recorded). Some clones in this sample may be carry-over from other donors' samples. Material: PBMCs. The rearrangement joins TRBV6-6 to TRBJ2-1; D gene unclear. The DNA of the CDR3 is TGTGCCAGCAGTTATAACAATGAGCAGTTCTTC. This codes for CASSYNNEQFF.